This T cell receptor (beta chain) was profiled in a study of technical replicates of blood from a handful of donors. This CDR3 has 14 amino acids. Germline V CDR1 and CDR2: SGHRS, YFSETQ. V was trimmed by 3 bases and J by 4 bases, leaving 12 bases between them. The method was immunoSEQ multiplex PCR; TCRdb's version includes in-frame clones alone and lacks a portion of them. The sample has around 85,000 clones, around 94% seen once. This clone has a single count. The source material was T cells isolated from PBMCs. The source is a human donor in good health. This rearrangement joins TRBV5-1 to TRBJ2-3, with a weak D call TRBD2 (7 bases). CDR3 region: CASSSLGGADTQYF. CDR3 bases: TGCGCCAGCAGCTCCCTAGGGGGGGCAGATACGCAGTATTTT.